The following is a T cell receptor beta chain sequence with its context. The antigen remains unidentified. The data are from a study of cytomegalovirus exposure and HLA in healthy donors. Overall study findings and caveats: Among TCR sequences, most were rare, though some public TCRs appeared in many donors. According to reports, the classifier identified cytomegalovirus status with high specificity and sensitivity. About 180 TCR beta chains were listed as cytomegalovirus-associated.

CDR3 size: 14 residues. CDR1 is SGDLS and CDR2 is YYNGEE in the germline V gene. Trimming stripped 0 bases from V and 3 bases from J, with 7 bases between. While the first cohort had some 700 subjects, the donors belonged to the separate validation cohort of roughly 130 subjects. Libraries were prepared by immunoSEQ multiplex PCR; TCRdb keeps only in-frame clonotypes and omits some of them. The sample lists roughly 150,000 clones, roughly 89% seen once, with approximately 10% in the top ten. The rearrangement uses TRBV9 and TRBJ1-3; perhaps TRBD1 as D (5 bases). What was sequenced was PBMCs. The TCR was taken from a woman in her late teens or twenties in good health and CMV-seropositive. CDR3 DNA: TGTGCCAGCAGCGTAGGTAGGGGTGGAAACACCATATATTTT. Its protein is CASSVGRGGNTIYF.